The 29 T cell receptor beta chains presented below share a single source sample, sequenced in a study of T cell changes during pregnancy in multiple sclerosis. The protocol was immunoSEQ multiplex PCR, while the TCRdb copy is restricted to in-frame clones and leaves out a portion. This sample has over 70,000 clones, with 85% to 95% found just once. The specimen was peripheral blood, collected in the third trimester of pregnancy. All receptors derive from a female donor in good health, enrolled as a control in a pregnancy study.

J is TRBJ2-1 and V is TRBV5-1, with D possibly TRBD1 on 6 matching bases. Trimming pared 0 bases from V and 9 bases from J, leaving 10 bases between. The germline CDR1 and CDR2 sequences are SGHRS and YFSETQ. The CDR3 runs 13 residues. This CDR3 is CASSLGTEGEQFF. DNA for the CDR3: TGCGCCAGCAGCTTGGGGACAGAGGGTGAGCAGTTCTTC.

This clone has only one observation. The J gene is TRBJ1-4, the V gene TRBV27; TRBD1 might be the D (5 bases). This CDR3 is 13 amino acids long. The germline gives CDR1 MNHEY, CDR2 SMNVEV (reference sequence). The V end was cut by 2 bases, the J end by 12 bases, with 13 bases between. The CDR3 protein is CASSLEGAGELFF. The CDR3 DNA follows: TGTGCCAGCAGTTTAGAGGGTGCGGGGGAACTGTTTTTT.

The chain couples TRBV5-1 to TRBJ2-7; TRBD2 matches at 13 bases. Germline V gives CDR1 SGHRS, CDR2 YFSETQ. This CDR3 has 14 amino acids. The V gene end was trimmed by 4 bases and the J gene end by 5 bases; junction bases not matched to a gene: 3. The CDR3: CASSIGTSGDEQYF. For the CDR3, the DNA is TGCGCCAGCAGCATAGGGACTAGCGGGGACGAGCAGTACTTC.

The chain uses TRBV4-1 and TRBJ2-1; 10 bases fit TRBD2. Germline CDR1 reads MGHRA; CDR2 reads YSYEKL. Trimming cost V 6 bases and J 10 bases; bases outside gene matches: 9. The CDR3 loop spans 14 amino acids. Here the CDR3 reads CASRERGGQKEQFF. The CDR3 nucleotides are TGCGCCAGCAGAGAGCGGGGGGGCCAAAAGGAGCAGTTCTTC.

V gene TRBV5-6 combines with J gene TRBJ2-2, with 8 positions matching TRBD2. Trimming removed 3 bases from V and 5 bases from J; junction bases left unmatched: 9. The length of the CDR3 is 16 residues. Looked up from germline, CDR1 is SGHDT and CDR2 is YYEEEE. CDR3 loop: CASSSIAGRVTGELFF. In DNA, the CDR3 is TGTGCCAGCAGCTCGATAGCGGGAAGGGTTACCGGGGAGCTGTTTTTT.

As DNA, the CDR3 is TGCGCCAGCAGGACAGGGTCCCCAGCTAACTATGGCTACACCTTC. Translation gives CASRTGSPANYGYTF. The gene calls are TRBV5-1 and TRBJ1-2, with 7 bases matching TRBD1. Germline-derived CDR1 and CDR2 are SGHRS and YFSETQ. With 5 bases clipped from V and 0 bases from J, the junction kept 7 bases outside the gene matches. This CDR3 has 15 amino acids.

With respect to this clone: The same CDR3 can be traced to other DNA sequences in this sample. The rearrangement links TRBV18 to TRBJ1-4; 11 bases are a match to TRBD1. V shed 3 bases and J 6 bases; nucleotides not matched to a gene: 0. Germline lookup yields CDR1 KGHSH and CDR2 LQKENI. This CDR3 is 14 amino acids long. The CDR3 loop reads CASSPGQGDEKLFF. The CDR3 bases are TGTGCCAGCTCACCGGGACAGGGGGATGAAAAACTGTTTTTT.

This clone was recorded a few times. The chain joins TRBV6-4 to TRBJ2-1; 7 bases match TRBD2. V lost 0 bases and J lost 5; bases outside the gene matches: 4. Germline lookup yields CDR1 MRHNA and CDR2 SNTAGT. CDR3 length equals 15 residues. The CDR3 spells CASSDSAGAHNEQFF. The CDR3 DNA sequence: TGTGCCAGCAGTGACTCGGCGGGAGCCCACAATGAGCAGTTCTTC.

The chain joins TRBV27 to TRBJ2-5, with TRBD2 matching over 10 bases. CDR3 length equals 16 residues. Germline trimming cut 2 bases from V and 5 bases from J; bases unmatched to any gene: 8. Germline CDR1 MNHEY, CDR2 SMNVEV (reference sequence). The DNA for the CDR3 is TGTGCCAGCAGTTTACTTAAGCGGGGGGGTTGGGAGACCCAGTACTTC. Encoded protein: CASSLLKRGGWETQYF.

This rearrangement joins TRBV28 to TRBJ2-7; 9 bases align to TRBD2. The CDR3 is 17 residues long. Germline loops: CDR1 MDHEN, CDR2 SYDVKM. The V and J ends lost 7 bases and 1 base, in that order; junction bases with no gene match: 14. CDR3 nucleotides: TGTGCCAGCATGTCCCCGTGGCGGGGGGGCGGGTCCTACGAGCAGTACTTC. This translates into CASMSPWRGGGSYEQYF.

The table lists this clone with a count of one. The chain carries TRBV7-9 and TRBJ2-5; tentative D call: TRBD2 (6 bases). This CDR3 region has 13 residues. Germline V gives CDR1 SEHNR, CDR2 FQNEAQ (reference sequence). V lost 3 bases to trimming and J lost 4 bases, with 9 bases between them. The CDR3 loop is CASSLGGTETQYF. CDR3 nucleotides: TGTGCCAGCAGCTTGGGGGGAACAGAGACCCAGTACTTC.

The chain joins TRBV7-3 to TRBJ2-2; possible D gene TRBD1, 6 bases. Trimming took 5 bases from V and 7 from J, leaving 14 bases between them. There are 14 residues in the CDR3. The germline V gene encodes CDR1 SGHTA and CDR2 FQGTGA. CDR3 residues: CASSPGTSGGELFF. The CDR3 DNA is TGTGCCAGCAGCCCCGGGACATCGGGCGGGGAGCTGTTTTTT.

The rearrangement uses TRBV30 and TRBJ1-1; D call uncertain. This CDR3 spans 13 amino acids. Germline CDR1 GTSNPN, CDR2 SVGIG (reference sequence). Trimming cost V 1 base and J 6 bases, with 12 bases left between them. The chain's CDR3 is CAWSGILGAEAFF. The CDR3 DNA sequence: TGTGCCTGGAGTGGTATACTCGGAGCTGAAGCTTTCTTT.

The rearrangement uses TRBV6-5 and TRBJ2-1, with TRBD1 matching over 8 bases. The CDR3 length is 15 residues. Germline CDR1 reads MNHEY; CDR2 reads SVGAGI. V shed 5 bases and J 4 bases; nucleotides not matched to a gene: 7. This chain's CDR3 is CASSQQGAPYNEQFF. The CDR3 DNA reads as TGTGCCAGCAGTCAGCAGGGGGCGCCTTACAATGAGCAGTTCTTC.

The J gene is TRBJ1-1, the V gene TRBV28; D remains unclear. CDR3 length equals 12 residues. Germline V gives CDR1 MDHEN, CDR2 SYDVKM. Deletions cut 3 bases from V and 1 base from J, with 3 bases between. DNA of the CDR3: TGTGCCAGCAGTTTCTGGAACACTGAAGCTTTCTTT. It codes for CASSFWNTEAFF.

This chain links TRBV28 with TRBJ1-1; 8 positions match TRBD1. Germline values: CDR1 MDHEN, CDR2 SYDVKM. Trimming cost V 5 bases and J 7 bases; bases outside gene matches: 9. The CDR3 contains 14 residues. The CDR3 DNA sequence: TGTGCCAGCAGTACCGGACAGGGTCCATATGAAGCTTTCTTT. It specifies CASSTGQGPYEAFF.

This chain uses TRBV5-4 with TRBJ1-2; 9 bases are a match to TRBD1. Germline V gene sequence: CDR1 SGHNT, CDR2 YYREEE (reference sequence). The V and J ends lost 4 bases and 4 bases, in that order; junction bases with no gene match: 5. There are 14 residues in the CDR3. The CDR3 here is CASSTDRGAYGYTF. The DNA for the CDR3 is TGTGCCAGCAGCACGGACAGGGGCGCCTATGGCTACACCTTC.

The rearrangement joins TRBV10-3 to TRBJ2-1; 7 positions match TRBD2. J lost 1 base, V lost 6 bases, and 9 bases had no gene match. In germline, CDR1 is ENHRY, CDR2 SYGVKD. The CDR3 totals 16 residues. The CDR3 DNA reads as TGTGCCATCAGGCCTAGCGGTGGTGAATCCTACAATGAGCAGTTCTTC. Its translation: CAIRPSGGESYNEQFF.

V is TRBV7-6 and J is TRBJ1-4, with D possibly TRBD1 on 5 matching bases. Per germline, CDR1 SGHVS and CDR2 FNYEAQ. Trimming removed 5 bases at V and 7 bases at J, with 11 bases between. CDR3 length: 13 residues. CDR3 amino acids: CASSRGWGEKLFF. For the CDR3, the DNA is TGTGCCAGCAGCCGGGGGTGGGGTGAAAAACTGTTTTTT.

The CDR3 DNA is TGTGCCAGCAGTAAGGACCGGATCGGACAGGGAGGCTACGAGCAGTACTTC. Translated, it gives CASSKDRIGQGGYEQYF. J is TRBJ2-7 and V is TRBV27; 8 positions agree with TRBD1. The CDR3 runs 17 residues. CDR1 is MNHEY, CDR2 SMNVEV, per germline (reference sequence). The V and J ends lost 5 bases and 3 bases, in that order; junction bases with no gene match: 15.

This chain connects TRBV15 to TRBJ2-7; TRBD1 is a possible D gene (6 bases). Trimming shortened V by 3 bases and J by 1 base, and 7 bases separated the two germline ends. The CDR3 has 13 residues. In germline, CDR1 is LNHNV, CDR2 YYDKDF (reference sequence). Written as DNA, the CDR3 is TGTGCCACCAGCAGGGACAGTTCCTACGAGCAGTACTTC. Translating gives CATSRDSSYEQYF.

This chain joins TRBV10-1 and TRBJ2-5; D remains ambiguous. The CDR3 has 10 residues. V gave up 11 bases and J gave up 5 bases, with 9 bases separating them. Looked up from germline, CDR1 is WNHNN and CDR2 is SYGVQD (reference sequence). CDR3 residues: CAPRWETQYF. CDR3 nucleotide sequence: TGCGCCCCCCGGTGGGAGACCCAGTACTTC.

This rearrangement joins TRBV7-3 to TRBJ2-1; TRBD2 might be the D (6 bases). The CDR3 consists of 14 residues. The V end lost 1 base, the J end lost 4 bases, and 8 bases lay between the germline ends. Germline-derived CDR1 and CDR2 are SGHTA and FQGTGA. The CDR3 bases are TGTGCCAGCAGCTTAATCGGGAGTTACAATGAGCAGTTCTTC. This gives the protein CASSLIGSYNEQFF.

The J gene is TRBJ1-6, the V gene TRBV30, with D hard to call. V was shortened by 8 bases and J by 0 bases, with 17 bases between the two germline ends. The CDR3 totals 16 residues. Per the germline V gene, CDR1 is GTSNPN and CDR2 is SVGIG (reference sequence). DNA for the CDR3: TGTGCCCTGATTTATGAGGGCAGCTCCTATAATTCACCCCTCCACTTT. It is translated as CALIYEGSSYNSPLHF. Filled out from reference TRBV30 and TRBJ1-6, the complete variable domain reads SQTIHQWPATLVQPVGSPLSLECTVEGTSNPNLYWYRQAAGRGLQLLFYSVGIGQISSEVPQNLSASRPQDRQFILSSKKLLLSDSGFYLCALIYEGSSYNSPLHFGNGTRLTVT.

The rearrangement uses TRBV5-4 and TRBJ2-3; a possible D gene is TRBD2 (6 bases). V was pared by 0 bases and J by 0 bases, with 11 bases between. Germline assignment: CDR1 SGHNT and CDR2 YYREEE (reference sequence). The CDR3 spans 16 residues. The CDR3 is CASSLEAGFSTDTQYF. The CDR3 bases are TGTGCCAGCAGCTTGGAGGCGGGATTTAGCACAGATACGCAGTATTTT.

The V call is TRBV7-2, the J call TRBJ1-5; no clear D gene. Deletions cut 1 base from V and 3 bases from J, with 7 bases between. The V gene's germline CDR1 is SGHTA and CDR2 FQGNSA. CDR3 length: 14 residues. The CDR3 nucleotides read TGTGCCAGCAGCTTAGGGAGGACCAATCAGCCCCAGCATTTT. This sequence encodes CASSLGRTNQPQHF.

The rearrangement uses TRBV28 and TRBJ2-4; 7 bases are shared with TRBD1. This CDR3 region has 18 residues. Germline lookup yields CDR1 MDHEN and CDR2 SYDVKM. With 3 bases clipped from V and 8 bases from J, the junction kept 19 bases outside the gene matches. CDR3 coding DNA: TGTGCCAGCAGTTTGTCTTTATGGGGCAGGCAGGGGGTTGACATTCAGTACTTC. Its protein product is CASSLSLWGRQGVDIQYF.

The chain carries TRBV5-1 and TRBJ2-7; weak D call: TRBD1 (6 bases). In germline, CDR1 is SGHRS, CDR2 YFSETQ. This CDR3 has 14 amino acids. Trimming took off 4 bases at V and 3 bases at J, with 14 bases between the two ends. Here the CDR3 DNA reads TGCGCCAGCAGCCCCCCGGGACAAGACTACGAGCAGTACTTC. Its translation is CASSPPGQDYEQYF.

CDR3 nucleotides: TGTGCCAGCAGCTTCGGACTAGCCTACTTAGATACGCAGTATTTT. Translation gives CASSFGLAYLDTQYF. The rearrangement joins TRBV14 to TRBJ2-3; TRBD2 aligns across 8 bases. Germline CDR1 reads SGHDN; CDR2 reads FVKESK. The ends lost 5 bases at V and 5 bases at J; junction bases unmatched: 9. This CDR3 spans 15 amino acids.